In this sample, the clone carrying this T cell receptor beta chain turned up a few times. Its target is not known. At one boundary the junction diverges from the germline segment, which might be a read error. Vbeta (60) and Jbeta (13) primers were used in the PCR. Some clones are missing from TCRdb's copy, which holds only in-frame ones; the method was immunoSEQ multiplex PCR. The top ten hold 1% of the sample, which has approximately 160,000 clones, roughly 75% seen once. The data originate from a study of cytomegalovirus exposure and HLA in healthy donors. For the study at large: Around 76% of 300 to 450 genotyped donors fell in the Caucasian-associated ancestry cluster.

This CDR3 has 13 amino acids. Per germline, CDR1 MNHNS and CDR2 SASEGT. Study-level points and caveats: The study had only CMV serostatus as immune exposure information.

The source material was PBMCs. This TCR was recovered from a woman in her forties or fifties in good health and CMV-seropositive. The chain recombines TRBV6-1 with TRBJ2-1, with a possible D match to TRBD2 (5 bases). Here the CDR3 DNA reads TGTGCCAGCAGAGAAGGTGGCGGGAATGAGCAGTTCTTC. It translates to CASREGGGNEQFF.